A single sample gave rise to the 2 T cell receptor beta chains below, sequenced in a study of a mutant IDH1 vaccine in newly diagnosed glioma. The data were produced by immunoSEQ multiplex PCR, yet TCRdb's version contains in-frame clones alone and is incomplete. Of 32,000 or so clones listed, roughly 83% are singletons. Their recognized antigens are unknown. The sample's time point: week 5, during vaccination. Every vaccine dose comprised 300 ug of mutant IDH1 20-mer peptide plus topical imiquimod. The sample here was PBMCs, taken from a glioma patient whose treatment included an IDH1 peptide vaccine. The receptor set was obtained from a man aged 30 to 39 with glioma.

This clone turned up a few times. The chain recombines TRBV30 with TRBJ1-2; no reliable D call. This CDR3 comprises 12 residues. CDR1 GTSNPN and CDR2 SVGIG come from the germline V gene (reference sequence). V shed 3 bases and J shed 2 bases, with 7 bases lying between them. This CDR3 is CAWRGFNYGYTF. In DNA, the CDR3 is TGTGCCTGGAGGGGGTTCAACTATGGCTACACCTTC.

J is TRBJ2-5 and V is TRBV4-3, with D hard to call. Trimming left V 2 bases short and J 5 bases short, with 15 bases between. This CDR3 is built from 15 residues. Germline V lookup: CDR1 LGHNA, CDR2 YSLEER. As DNA, the CDR3 is TGCGCCAGCAGCCAAAGAGAAGCACTGGGGGAGACCCAGTACTTC. It translates to CASSQREALGETQYF.